This T cell receptor (beta chain) was sequenced during a study of CD8 T cells in Susac syndrome. RNA amounts of about 0.45 to 1 ug underwent reverse transcription with random hexamers. A multiplex approach, immunoSEQ multiplex PCR, amplified TCR beta CDR3 across 54 Vbeta and 13 Jbeta. MiXCR, run by TCRdb on the immunoSEQ multiplex PCR reads, gives a single entry per CDR3 protein. Of roughly 200,000 distinct CDR3 sequences in the sample, approximately 94% were seen once. As concerns this clonotype: Its matching antigen is unknown.

This CDR3 region has 20 residues. CDR1 and CDR2 (germline): SGHVS, FQNEAQ. V lost 6 bases to trimming and J lost 1 base, with 27 bases between them. Whole-study findings and limits: The relatively small number of individuals in the TCR sequencing and HLA analysis was acknowledged by the study.

Sequenced input: CD4+ T cells from PBMCs. This sequence joins TRBV7-8 and TRBJ2-2; TRBD1 is a possible D gene (6 bases). The sequence was obtained from a human donor with multiple sclerosis. CDR3 in amino acids: CASRFQGLSYEELNTGELFF. The CDR3 DNA reads as TGTGCCAGCAGGTTCCAGGGGCTATCCTATGAGGAACTGAACACCGGGGAGCTGTTTTTT.